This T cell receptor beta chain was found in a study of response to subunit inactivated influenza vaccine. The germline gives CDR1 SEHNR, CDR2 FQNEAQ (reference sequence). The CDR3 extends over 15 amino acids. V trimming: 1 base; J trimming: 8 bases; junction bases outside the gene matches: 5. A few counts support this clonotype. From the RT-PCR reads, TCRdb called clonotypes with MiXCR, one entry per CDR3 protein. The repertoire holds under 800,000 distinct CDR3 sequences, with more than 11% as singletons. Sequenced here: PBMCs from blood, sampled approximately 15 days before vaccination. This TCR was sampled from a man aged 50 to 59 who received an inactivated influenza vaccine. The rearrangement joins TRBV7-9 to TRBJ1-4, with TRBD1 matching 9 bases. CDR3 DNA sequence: TGTGCCAGCAGCTTAGGGACAGGGGACGGAGAAAAACTGTTTTTT. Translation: CASSLGTGDGEKLFF.